This passage covers 9 T cell receptor beta chains from one sample sequenced in a study of early T cells in non-severe SARS-CoV-2 infection. TCRdb independently ran MiXCR on the 5' RACE reads; one entry per CDR3 protein. The sample shows 64,000 or so distinct CDR3 sequences, under 15% of them seen only once. The sequenced material came from whole blood. The receptors shown here come from an adult who was a healthcare worker with PCR-confirmed SARS-CoV-2 infection or an uninfected control (not recorded which).

This clonotype was seen ten or more times. The chain carries TRBV4-2 and TRBJ1-3; D unclear. Deletions cut 0 bases from V and 0 bases from J, with 6 bases between. This CDR3 spans 15 amino acids. Per germline, CDR1 LGHNA and CDR2 YNFKEQ. The CDR3: CASSQDWISGNTIYF. For the CDR3, the DNA is TGTGCCAGCAGCCAAGATTGGATCTCTGGAAACACCATATATTTT.

In this sample, this clonotype turned up many times. The chain joins TRBV2 to TRBJ2-1; TRBD2 matches 9 bases. This CDR3 is built from 14 residues. J gave up 4 bases and V 4 bases, and 2 bases lay outside the gene matches. Germline CDR1 is SNHLY and CDR2 is FYNNEI. CDR3 amino acids: CASSGLADYNEQFF. The CDR3 DNA is TGTGCCAGCAGTGGACTAGCGGATTACAATGAGCAGTTCTTC.

This clonotype turned up a few times. The chain employs TRBV12-3 or TRBV12-4 and TRBJ2-3; D perhaps matches TRBD2 (7 bases). The CDR3 length is 16 residues. Trimming shortened V by 5 bases and J by 2 bases, and 17 bases separated the two germline ends. The CDR3 region has the DNA TGTGCCAGCAGTCCTCCCGGCGGGGGCCTCACAGATACGCAGTATTTT. It specifies CASSPPGGGLTDTQYF.

This chain links TRBV3-1 with TRBJ1-4; D uncertain. The V gene's germline CDR1 is LGHDT and CDR2 YNNKEL (reference sequence). The CDR3 runs 13 residues. The germline V and J ends were trimmed by 4 bases and 5 bases, with 8 bases remaining between them. This CDR3 reads CASSPPGNEKLFF. For the CDR3, the DNA is TGTGCCAGCAGCCCACCCGGAAATGAAAAACTGTTTTTT.

This chain links TRBV20-1 with TRBJ2-3, with TRBD2 matching over 15 bases. The germline CDR1 and CDR2 sequences are DFQATT and SNEGSKA (reference sequence). The CDR3 totals 17 residues. V trimming: 5 bases; J trimming: 2 bases; junction bases outside the gene matches: 8. For the CDR3, the DNA is TGCAGTGCTTCAGGACTAGCGGGGGGGCATGACACAGATACGCAGTATTTT. As protein: CSASGLAGGHDTDTQYF.

J is TRBJ1-6 and V is TRBV27; no reliable D call. Trimming took 8 bases from V and 7 from J, leaving 15 bases between them. The CDR3 runs 14 residues. CDR1 is MNHEY, CDR2 SMNVEV, per germline (reference sequence). CDR3 sequence: CASGRPAANSPLHF. Here the CDR3 DNA reads TGTGCCAGCGGAAGACCGGCCGCCAATTCACCCCTCCACTTT.

This clonotype was observed a few times. The chain has TRBV7-2 and TRBJ2-1, with 9 bases fitting TRBD1. Per germline, CDR1 SGHTA and CDR2 FQGNSA. This CDR3 region has 15 residues. Germline trimming cut 2 bases from V and 4 bases from J; bases unmatched to any gene: 3. The CDR3 reads CASSLQGQGYNEQFF. DNA of the CDR3: TGTGCCAGCAGCTTACAAGGACAGGGGTACAATGAGCAGTTCTTC.

The chain employs TRBV6-6 and TRBJ1-4; D might be TRBD1 (6 bases). The CDR3 is 15 amino acids. Between the trimmed V and J ends, which lost 5 bases and 0 bases, there was a span of 10 bases. Germline loops: CDR1 MNHNY, CDR2 SVGAGI (reference sequence). CDR3 loop: CASSKDSSTNEKLFF. The CDR3 DNA sequence: TGTGCCAGCAGTAAGGACAGTTCAACTAATGAAAAACTGTTTTTT.

This clonotype was picked up many times. The chain carries TRBV5-8 and TRBJ2-1; 10 nucleotides match TRBD2. CDR3 size: 17 residues. V lost 3 bases to trimming and J lost 0 bases; unmatched junction nucleotides: 6. CDR1 SGHTS and CDR2 YDEGEE come from the germline V gene. The CDR3 coding sequence is TGTGCCAGCAGCTCGACTAGCGGGCGAAGCTCCTACAATGAGCAGTTCTTC. This translates into CASSSTSGRSSYNEQFF. The full variable domain, in which reference TRBV5-8 and TRBJ2-1 provide the parts outside the CDR3, is EAGVTQSPTHLIKTRGQQATLRCSPISGHTSVYWYQQALGLGLQFLLWYDEGEERNRGNFPPRFSGRQFPNYSSELNVNALELEDSALYLCASSSTSGRSSYNEQFFGPGTRLTVL.